The clone carrying this T cell receptor (beta chain) has only a few counts. The antigen is undetermined. This sample was taken from a study of CD8+ T cells in alopecia areata. Study at large: Treatment with tofacitinib (6 to 18 months) was followed by 6 months off drug.

CDR1 is SQVTM, CDR2 ANQGSEA, per germline. CDR3 length equals 11 residues. V shed 5 bases and J shed 2 bases, with 7 bases lying between them. Study observations and caveats: Clonality in lesional scalp, especially alopecia totalis/universalis, exceeded that of normal scalp. Patients shared TCRs less clearly than mice did, possibly owing to HLA.

CD4+ and CD8+ T cells were sorted from PBMCs. It was cDNA, reverse transcribed from extracted RNA, that served as the sequencing template. Assay used: immunoSEQ multiplex PCR; TCRdb lists only in-frame clones, some missing. The sample contains 55,000 to 70,000 clones, 45% to 50% of which appear only once. The specimen was CD8+ T cells sorted from blood, collected at week 0. The receptor's source is a human donor with alopecia areata. The gene calls are TRBV29-1 and TRBJ2-7; D gene ambiguous. Here the CDR3 DNA reads TGCAGCGTTTTTTCGGCCTACGAGCAGTACTTC. As protein: CSVFSAYEQYF.